This TCR beta chain came from a study of CD8 T cell repertoires and HIV-1 epitope variants. Study-wide context: Twenty-five autologous and known Gag and Nef epitope variant peptides each stimulated T cells separately.

Assay: immunoSEQ multiplex PCR; the TCRdb copy retains only in-frame clones and omits some. The sample lists about 5,100 clones, approximately 66% seen once, with around 44% in the top ten. Looked up from germline, CDR1 is SEHNR and CDR2 is FQNEAQ (reference sequence). V dropped 4 bases and J dropped 1 base, with 10 bases sitting between them. There are 15 residues in the CDR3. On this clone: No antigen is known for it.

This clonotype was obtained from a male donor with HIV. The V gene is TRBV7-9, the J gene TRBJ2-2, with D possibly TRBD2 on 6 matching bases. The sequencing sample was made of cultured CD8+ T cells derived from PBMCs. The CDR3 spells CASSSRGRNTGELFF. The CDR3 DNA is TGTGCCAGCAGCTCACGGGGGAGGAACACCGGGGAGCTGTTTTTT.